The 14 T cell receptor beta chains below come from one sample, sequenced in a study of monozygotic twins with inflammatory bowel disease. With the 5' RACE reads reprocessed, TCRdb shows one record per CDR3 protein and no DNA. The repertoire shows more than 350,000 distinct CDR3 sequences; the top ten hold 2.4%. The specimen sequenced was blood. These receptors originate from a human donor with ulcerative colitis or Crohn's disease, or a healthy co-twin of an affected twin (not recorded which).

The chain is built from TRBV6-4 and TRBJ1-3. The CDR3 length is 21 residues. Germline V CDR1 and CDR2: MRHNA, SNTAGT. The CDR3 loop is CASRPSGWSGPERNSGNTIYF.

The chain recombines TRBV2 with TRBJ1-1. The germline CDR1 and CDR2 sequences are SNHLY and FYNNEI. The CDR3 extends over 14 amino acids. The CDR3 spells CASSEGYPDTEAFF.

The chain carries TRBV11-2 and TRBJ2-1; without DNA, the TCRdb call of TRBD2 cannot be checked. The V gene's germline CDR1 is SGHAT and CDR2 FQNNGV. The CDR3 is 16 residues long. CDR3 loop: CASSLGGTGSYNEQFF.

J is TRBJ2-1 and V is TRBV7-2; TCRdb proposes TRBD2, but this gene call is untestable without DNA. This CDR3 has 14 residues. The V gene's germline CDR1 is SGHTA and CDR2 FQGNSA. This CDR3 reads CASSLGSGHNEQFF. Combining the CDR3 with reference TRBV7-2 and TRBJ2-1 gives the whole variable domain GAGVSQSPSNKVTEKGKDVELRCDPISGHTALYWYRQSLGQGLEFLIYFQGNSAPDKSGLPSDRFSAERTGGSVSTLTIQRTQQEDSAVYLCASSLGSGHNEQFFGPGTRLTVL.

The CDR3 loop reads CASSFGQGGNYEQYF. The rearrangement joins TRBV12-3 or TRBV12-4 to TRBJ2-7; the TCRdb call, TRBD1, lacks DNA for checking. The CDR3 extends over 15 amino acids.

The chain combines TRBV12-3 or TRBV12-4 with TRBJ1-4; TCRdb gives TRBD1 as the D gene, but with no DNA this cannot be confirmed. The CDR3 length is 17 residues. CDR3 amino acids: CASSGGQGRASNEKLFF.

The chain links TRBV20-1 to TRBJ2-1; TCRdb gives TRBD2 as the D gene, but with no DNA this cannot be confirmed. Looked up from germline, CDR1 is DFQATT and CDR2 is SNEGSKA (reference sequence). The CDR3 totals 14 residues. CDR3 residues: CSASRLAGGGEQFF.

The V call is TRBV12-3 or TRBV12-4, the J call TRBJ1-2. The length of the CDR3 is 13 residues. CDR3 in amino acids: CASTVGVAYGYTF.

The chain recombines TRBV5-1 with TRBJ2-1; the D gene TCRdb calls, TRBD2, cannot be checked with no DNA. The germline CDR1 and CDR2 sequences are SGHRS and YFSETQ. The CDR3 contains 17 residues. The CDR3 sequence: CASSPLSVSGSYNEQFF.

CDR3 sequence: CASSQDRDRGYGYTF. The V and J genes are TRBV4-2 and TRBJ1-2; lacking DNA, the TRBD1 call made by TCRdb goes unchecked. The CDR3 spans 15 residues. Germline loops: CDR1 LGHNA, CDR2 YNFKEQ.

V gene TRBV24-1 combines with J gene TRBJ2-2; the TRBD2 assignment by TCRdb is unverifiable without DNA. From germline, CDR1 is KGHDR and CDR2 SFDVKD. The CDR3 runs to 16 residues. The CDR3 loop reads CATSDFLGSGTGELFF.

The chain is built from TRBV28 and TRBJ2-2; TCRdb's D call, TRBD1, is unchecked because there is no DNA. The CDR3 is 16 amino acids. Germline V gene lookup returns CDR1 MDHEN and CDR2 SYDVKM. The CDR3 sequence is CASSPVTRGYTGELFF.

The genes are TRBV6-2 or TRBV6-3 and TRBJ2-7; without DNA, the TCRdb call of TRBD1 cannot be checked. Per the germline V gene, CDR1 is MNHEY and CDR2 is SVGEGT. There are 13 residues in the CDR3. The CDR3 here is CASGKDRTYEQYF.

V usage is TRBV7-2 and J usage is TRBJ1-3. Per germline, CDR1 SGHTA and CDR2 FQGNSA. The CDR3 sequence is 14 residues long. The CDR3 reads CASSLWSAGNTIYF.